This T cell receptor (beta chain) was recorded in a study of control samples from healthy donors and cancer patients. CDR3 length: 19 amino acids. J gave up 3 bases and V 4 bases, and 13 bases lay outside the gene matches. Germline CDR1 and CDR2: LNHDA and SQIVND (reference sequence). Assay: immunoSEQ multiplex PCR; the TCRdb copy retains only in-frame clones and omits some. The repertoire consists of 210,000 or so clones, with about 91% occurring once and the leading ten covering around 1.9%. The TCR sequence derives from a man aged 25-45 years in good health. This chain uses TRBV19 with TRBJ2-4; 12 nucleotides match TRBD1. Source material: blood. The CDR3 nucleotides are TGTGCCAGTAGTACGGGAGGGACAGGGGGCCGGTCGGGCAAAAACATTCAGTACTTC. As protein: CASSTGGTGGRSGKNIQYF.